This is a list of T cell receptor beta chains from one sample in a study of blood T cell repertoires in COVID-19. Sequenced by immunoSEQ multiplex PCR; TCRdb stores in-frame clones only, minus some. The sample holds approximately 110,000 clones, roughly 72% seen once. Sequencing was performed on peripheral blood. These TCRs come from an elderly man with COVID-19, enrolled during active disease. The CDR3 runs from the conserved cysteine through the conserved F or W. A D gene is named only where the DNA matches it firmly. Size tells how often a clone was seen (once, few, many) or the class of an expanded clone, and some rows leave it out.

v_gene,d_gene,abundance,j_gene,CDR3nt,CDR3aa
TRBV6-1,-,-,TRBJ2-7,TGTGCCAGCAGTGAAGCGGGACACGATCTATACGAGCAGTACTTC,CASSEAGHDLYEQYF
TRBV19,-,-,TRBJ2-2,TGTGCCAGCGAGGTGCAGGGGATGGTAACCGGGGAGCTGTTTTTT,CASEVQGMVTGELFF
TRBV20-1,TRBD1,-,TRBJ1-5,TGCAGTGCTAGTGAGGACAGGGGATATCAGCCCCAGCATTTT,CSASEDRGYQPQHF
TRBV6-5,-,-,TRBJ1-1,TGTGCCAGCAGTTACTCGATAACAGGGTTGAACACTGAAGCTTTCTTT,CASSYSITGLNTEAFF
TRBV11-1,TRBD2,few,TRBJ2-1,TGTGCCAGCACCCCCCAAGCGGGAGGGGGCGATGAGCAGTTCTTC,CASTPQAGGGDEQFF
TRBV5-1,TRBD2,-,TRBJ2-5,TGCGCCAGCAGCTTGGGGGCGGGAGTCGGGGAGACCCAGTACTTC,CASSLGAGVGETQYF
TRBV7-8,-,-,TRBJ1-4,TGTGCCAGCAGCCCACAGCCGGGGGTGAGGAATGAAAAACTGTTTTTT,CASSPQPGVRNEKLFF
TRBV5-1,-,-,TRBJ1-2,TGCGCCAGCGGGAAGGGAGTTATGGATGGCTACACCTTC,CASGKGVMDGYTF
TRBV14,-,-,TRBJ1-1,TGTGCCAGCAGCCAAGAGAGAGAGGCCATGAACACTGAAGCTTTCTTT,CASSQEREAMNTEAFF
TRBV5-1,TRBD1,-,TRBJ1-3,TGCGCCAGCAGCCCCGGACAGGGGGCCGGAAACACCATATATTTT,CASSPGQGAGNTIYF
TRBV6-2/TRBV6-3,TRBD1,-,TRBJ1-5,TGTGCCAGCAGTTGGGACAGGGGCTGGCAGCCCCAGCATTTT,CASSWDRGWQPQHF
TRBV27,TRBD2,-,TRBJ2-3,TGTGCCAGCAAAAAACGGACTAGCGGGGGAACCCATTCCTATACGCAGTATTTT,CASKKRTSGGTHSYTQYF
TRBV18,TRBD1,-,TRBJ2-7,TGTGCCAGCTCACCAAGACAGGGGGTCTACGAGCAGTACTTC,CASSPRQGVYEQYF
TRBV24-1,-,-,TRBJ1-6,TGTGCCACCAGTGGGGCACAGCGGGATTCACCCCTCCACTTT,CATSGAQRDSPLHF
TRBV4-1,TRBD2,-,TRBJ2-3,TGCGCCAGCAGCCAAGATCTTGTGGCGGGAGGGACAGATACGCAGTATTTT,CASSQDLVAGGTDTQYF
TRBV28,TRBD2,-,TRBJ2-3,TGTGCCAGCAGTTTGGGGGGGACAGATACGCAGTATTTT,CASSLGGTDTQYF
TRBV11-1,TRBD2,-,TRBJ2-5,TGTGCCAGCAGCTTGGGTGGACTAGGCCAAGAGACCCAGTACTTC,CASSLGGLGQETQYF
TRBV6-5,TRBD1,-,TRBJ1-1,TGTGCCAGCAGCCGACTTATCACAGGGGAGACTGAAGCTTTCTTT,CASSRLITGETEAFF
TRBV7-8,TRBD1,-,TRBJ1-5,TGTGCCAGCAGCTTAAGGGCCGAGACAGGGATTTTTAGCAATCAGCCCCAGCATTTT,CASSLRAETGIFSNQPQHF
TRBV6-2/TRBV6-3,-,-,TRBJ1-6,TGTGCCAGCACCCCGGAGGGGGGGTCCTCCTATAATTCACCCCTCCACTTT,CASTPEGGSSYNSPLHF
TRBV28,TRBD1,-,TRBJ1-2,TGTGCCAGCAGTTTATTGACAGGGGGCGTAGGCTATGGCTACACCTTC,CASSLLTGGVGYGYTF
TRBV5-1,-,-,TRBJ1-5,TGCGCCAGCAGCTTGAACGGGAATCAGCCCCAGCATTTT,CASSLNGNQPQHF
TRBV29-1,-,few,TRBJ1-2,TGCAGCGTTGGGGGAGACTATGGCTACACCTTC,CSVGGDYGYTF
TRBV28,TRBD2,once,TRBJ2-3,TGTGCCATCGAGCGGGAGGGGATAGATACGCAGTATTTT,CAIEREGIDTQYF
TRBV2,TRBD2,-,TRBJ2-1,TGTGCCAGCAGTGGACTAGCGGGGCCGCGGGCGGCAGTGGAGTTCTTC,CASSGLAGPRAAVEFF
TRBV7-8,-,-,TRBJ2-1,TGTGCCAGCAGCTTCCCGGGACTCCCGGAAGGCCATGAGCAGTTCTTC,CASSFPGLPEGHEQFF
TRBV28,-,-,TRBJ1-4,TGTGCCAGCAGTTCCCCCAGTGGGGGGTGGGGTGAAAAACTGTTTTTT,CASSSPSGGWGEKLFF
TRBV7-2,TRBD2,-,TRBJ2-7,TGTGCCAGCAGCTTAATCGCGGGAGGGCGATACGAGCAGTACTTC,CASSLIAGGRYEQYF
TRBV27,TRBD2,-,TRBJ2-1,TGTGCCAGCAGTCCTCTGGGACTAGCGGGAGGAACGGCTGAGCAGTTCTTC,CASSPLGLAGGTAEQFF
TRBV2,TRBD1,-,TRBJ2-7,TGTGCCAGCAATATACAGGGGGCCAGCCACGAGCAGTACTTC,CASNIQGASHEQYF
TRBV11-2,-,-,TRBJ2-7,TGTGCCAGCAGCTCGCCGTTTGCCTTCCTAGGTGCATCCTACGAGCAGTACTTC,CASSSPFAFLGASYEQYF
TRBV6-5,-,-,TRBJ2-5,TGTGCCAGCAGTTACGGCGCACAGACACGCCAAGAGACCCAGTACTTC,CASSYGAQTRQETQYF
TRBV27,TRBD1,few,TRBJ1-2,TGTGCCAGCAGTTTAAGGGGACAGTACTTCTATGGCTACACCTTC,CASSLRGQYFYGYTF
TRBV18,TRBD1,-,TRBJ2-7,TGTGCCAGCTCATTTCAGGGGGCGGAGTACGAGCAGTACTTC,CASSFQGAEYEQYF
TRBV5-1,TRBD2,-,TRBJ2-3,TGCGCCAGCAGCTTGGGACTAGCGGGAGGTCGAGATACGCAGTATTTT,CASSLGLAGGRDTQYF
TRBV5-1,TRBD1,-,TRBJ1-6,TGCGCCAGCAGCTTTCGGCGACAGGGGACTTATAATTCACCCCTCCACTTT,CASSFRRQGTYNSPLHF
TRBV19,-,-,TRBJ1-6,TGTGCCAGTAGAGACATTGGGAGCTCCTATAATTCACCCCTCCACTTT,CASRDIGSSYNSPLHF
TRBV19,-,-,TRBJ1-1,TGTGCCAGTAGTCCCTCGGGACAACTGAACACTGAAGCTTTCTTT,CASSPSGQLNTEAFF
TRBV7-3,TRBD2,-,TRBJ2-1,TGTGCCAGCAGCTTAGGACTAGCGTACAATGAGCAGTTCTTC,CASSLGLAYNEQFF
TRBV7-3,-,-,TRBJ2-3,TGTGCCAGCAGCCCTGTAGGTTCCCGGGCAGATACGCAGTATTTT,CASSPVGSRADTQYF
TRBV5-6,-,-,TRBJ1-1,TGTGCCAGCAGCTGGGGGGTTTTATCGGGTTACACTGAAGCTTTCTTT,CASSWGVLSGYTEAFF
TRBV5-4,-,few,TRBJ1-3,TGTGCCAGCAGCTTGGGGGGAGGAAACTCTGGAAACACCATATATTTT,CASSLGGGNSGNTIYF
TRBV6-2/TRBV6-3,TRBD2,few,TRBJ2-1,TGTGCCAGCAGCCTCCTAGCGGGTCCTTACAATGAGCAGTTCTTC,CASSLLAGPYNEQFF
TRBV5-1,-,-,TRBJ2-7,TGCGCCAGCAGCTCCTCAGGGTACGAGCAGTACTTC,CASSSSGYEQYF
TRBV9,-,-,TRBJ2-7,TGTGCCAGCAGCACAGTCCCGATATCCACCGGCGAGCAGTACTTC,CASSTVPISTGEQYF
TRBV4-1,-,-,TRBJ2-1,TGCGCCAGCAGCCTGACAGGGACTCCGAGCTCCTACAATGAGCAGTTCTTC,CASSLTGTPSSYNEQFF
TRBV5-1,TRBD1,-,TRBJ2-2,TGCGCCAGCAGCTTATCGACAGGGTCCGGGGAGCTGTTTTTT,CASSLSTGSGELFF
TRBV27,-,-,TRBJ2-7,TGTGCCAGCAGTTTATGGGGGCGCGAGCAGTACTTC,CASSLWGREQYF
TRBV2,-,many,TRBJ2-7,TGTGCCAGCAAGGGAGTCCTAACCTACGAGCAGTACTTC,CASKGVLTYEQYF
TRBV7-6,TRBD2,-,TRBJ2-7,TGTGCCAGCAGCGCCGGGACCGGGACTAGTCTTTGGGAGCAGTACTTC,CASSAGTGTSLWEQYF
TRBV29-1,TRBD1,-,TRBJ1-1,TGCAGCGTACTCCGGGACAGGGTCACTGAAGCTTTCTTT,CSVLRDRVTEAFF
TRBV6-1,-,-,TRBJ2-7,TGTGCCAGCAGTGATGACTGGCTGAGCGACGAGCAGTACTTC,CASSDDWLSDEQYF